This T cell receptor (beta chain) is drawn from a study of untreated major depressive disorder. Study findings and constraints: Compared with controls, depressed patients showed more TRBV05-01 (Vbeta 5.1) usage in CD4+ T cells.

Depression in patients ranged from moderate to severe. On this clone itself: Its antigen is currently unknown.

Measured with immunoSEQ multiplex PCR; TCRdb has only the in-frame clones, and not every one. Of more than 25,000 clones detected, 91% appear once; the ten largest clones hold roughly 0.72%. This CDR3 has 16 residues. V lost 1 base and J lost 5; bases outside the gene matches: 6. The germline V gene encodes CDR1 SGHTA and CDR2 FQGNSA. Source material: CD4+ T cells from PBMCs. This chain joins TRBV7-2 and TRBJ2-5; 11 positions match TRBD2. The sequence came from a woman under 40 with major depressive disorder. CDR3 bases: TGTGCCAGCAGCTTAGTGGGACTAGCGGCTTTGGAGACCCAGTACTTC. It yields the protein CASSLVGLAALETQYF.